This entry lists 19 T cell receptor beta chains sequenced from one sample in a study of metastatic and nonmetastatic thyroid tumors. Every patient underwent thyroid surgery untreated. TCRdb recomputed clones from the PCR reads via MiXCR. The sample consists of about 15,000 clones, 32% of them appearing once. Material for sequencing was tumor tissue. These receptors originate from a female donor with papillary thyroid cancer or a benign thyroid nodule (not recorded which). Some clones in this sample may be carry-over from other donors' samples.

The chain recombines TRBV13 with TRBJ2-7; TRBD1 agrees at 11 bases. The CDR3 is made up of 15 amino acids. The V gene's germline CDR1 is PRHDT and CDR2 FYEKMQ (reference sequence). The J segment lost 6 bases and the V segment lost 1 base, leaving 5 bases of the junction unmatched. DNA of the CDR3: TGTGCCAGCAGCTTAGACCGGGACAGGGGGTTCGAGCAGTACTTC. Protein product: CASSLDRDRGFEQYF.

In DNA, the CDR3 is TGCAGTGCTAGAGAAGCACTGGGACTGGGGCCGGGCAATGAGCAGTTCTTC. It yields the protein CSAREALGLGPGNEQFF. The V gene is TRBV20-1, the J gene TRBJ2-1; a weak D match, TRBD2 (6 bases). The CDR3 consists of 17 residues. Germline CDR1 and CDR2: DFQATT and SNEGSKA (reference sequence). The V and J ends lost 0 bases and 6 bases respectively, with 21 bases between them.

At least ten counts were recorded for this clone. The rearrangement links TRBV2 to TRBJ1-2; D gene uncertain. CDR1 and CDR2 from the germline V gene are SNHLY and FYNNEI. This CDR3 has 17 amino acids. Trimming took 0 bases from V and 2 from J, leaving 16 bases between them. The CDR3 reads CASSEAHLSTENYGYTF. As DNA, the CDR3 is TGTGCCAGCAGTGAAGCCCATTTGAGCACGGAAAACTATGGCTACACCTTC.

By its share, this clone is medium-sized (0.01 to 0.1%). This rearrangement joins TRBV2 to TRBJ1-3, with 7 bases that match TRBD1. The CDR3 runs to 15 residues. With V trimmed by 7 bases and J by 3 bases, 9 bases remained unmatched. Germline CDR1 SNHLY, CDR2 FYNNEI. CDR3 residues: CASIRQGIFGNTIYF. For the CDR3, the DNA is TGTGCCAGCATAAGACAGGGAATATTTGGAAACACCATATATTTT.

This clone appeared many times. The rearrangement links TRBV3-1 to TRBJ2-2; possible D gene TRBD2, 5 bases. The CDR3 covers 16 residues. CDR1 is LGHDT and CDR2 is YNNKEL in the germline V gene (reference sequence). V was shortened by 4 bases and J by 0 bases, with 12 bases between the two germline ends. The CDR3 nucleotides are TGTGCCAGCAGCCGGGGAGCCGGGTCGAACACCGGGGAGCTGTTTTTT. Its protein is CASSRGAGSNTGELFF. Variable domain in full (rest from reference TRBV3-1 and TRBJ2-2): DTAVSQTPKYLVTQMGNDKSIKCEQNLGHDTMYWYKQDSKKFLKIMFSYNNKELIINETVPNRFSPKSPDKAHLNLHINSLELGDSAVYFCASSRGAGSNTGELFFGEGSRLTVL.

This clone was counted at least ten times. The chain couples TRBV11-1 to TRBJ2-3; 9 nucleotides agree with TRBD1. The germline V gene has CDR1 SGHAT and CDR2 FQDESV (reference sequence). Trimming took 2 bases from V and 2 from J; bases not matched to a gene: 5. The CDR3 extends over 16 amino acids. The CDR3, as DNA: TGTGCCAGCAGCTTATCGGACAGGGGATACACAGATACGCAGTATTTT. Translated, it gives CASSLSDRGYTDTQYF.

The genes are TRBV12-3 or TRBV12-4 and TRBJ2-1; 7 nucleotides align to TRBD2. The CDR3 has 15 residues. The V segment lost 1 base and the J segment 8 bases; nucleotides outside the gene matches: 8. In nucleotides, the CDR3 is TGTGCCAGCAGTTTAGTGGGAGGGCCCGGCGATGAGCAGTTCTTC. It codes for CASSLVGGPGDEQFF.

This clone was seen a handful of times. An end of the junction does not agree with germline; a read error may underlie this. The chain is built from TRBV6-4 and TRBJ2-2, with D tentatively TRBD2 (5 bases). Germline CDR1 reads MRHNA; CDR2 reads SNTAGT. The CDR3 spans 15 residues. This CDR3 reads CASSDSSANTVELFF. CDR3 nucleotide sequence: TGTGCCAGCAGTGACTCTAGCGCGAACACCGTGGAGCTGTTTTTT.

The rearrangement links TRBV6-5 to TRBJ2-3; D unclear. The CDR3 runs to 16 residues. Germline V gene data show CDR1 as MNHEY and CDR2 as SVGAGI. V lost 0 bases and J lost 7, with 17 bases in between. The CDR3 spells CASSYSAVESIYTQYF. Written as DNA, the CDR3 is TGTGCCAGCAGTTACTCGGCCGTAGAAAGCATATATACGCAGTATTTT.

The sample holds a few counts of this clone. The chain links TRBV6-1 to TRBJ1-5; possible D gene TRBD1, 6 bases. V lost 7 bases and J lost 0, with 19 bases in between. Per the germline V gene, CDR1 is MNHNS and CDR2 is SASEGT. CDR3 size: 17 residues. The CDR3 protein is CASTKGQLPISNQPQHF. Here the CDR3 DNA reads TGTGCCAGCACCAAAGGACAGTTACCGATTAGCAATCAGCCCCAGCATTTT.

By share, this clone counts as medium-sized (0.01 to 0.1%). V gene TRBV2 combines with J gene TRBJ2-1; D may match TRBD1 or TRBD2 (5 bases each). V was cut by 4 bases and J by 0 bases, with 10 bases left in between. CDR1 is SNHLY, CDR2 FYNNEI, per germline. The CDR3 has 15 amino acids. The CDR3 DNA reads as TGTGCCAGCAGTGCTGGGACGCTCTCCTACAATGAGCAGTTCTTC. Translating it yields CASSAGTLSYNEQFF.

In this sample, this clone is medium-sized. The V call is TRBV6-1, the J call TRBJ1-3; D is uncertain. Trimming took off 2 bases at V and 1 base at J, with 0 bases between the two ends. CDR1 MNHNS and CDR2 SASEGT come from the germline V gene. CDR3 length equals 12 residues. The CDR3 here is CASSESGNTIYF. The CDR3 nucleotides read TGTGCCAGCAGTGAATCTGGAAACACCATATATTTT.

This clone was found many times. The chain links TRBV7-3 to TRBJ2-3; 9 bases line up with TRBD2. The germline CDR1 and CDR2 sequences are SGHTA and FQGTGA. This CDR3 region has 17 residues. V trimming: 1 base; J trimming: 4 bases; junction bases outside the gene matches: 9. The DNA of the CDR3 is TGTGCCAGCAGCTTAATTGGCGGGAGGGCCTCGGCAGATACGCAGTATTTT. Amino acids: CASSLIGGRASADTQYF.

CDR3: CATSRAIGQFNQPQHF. The CDR3 coding sequence is TGTGCCACCAGCAGAGCGATTGGACAGTTCAATCAGCCCCAGCATTTT. This chain uses TRBV15 with TRBJ1-5; tentative D call: TRBD1 (6 bases). The V end lost 1 base, the J end lost 3 bases, and 13 bases lay between the germline ends. Germline lookup yields CDR1 LNHNV and CDR2 YYDKDF (reference sequence). This CDR3 is built from 16 residues.

In its sample, this clone was seen a few times. The chain carries TRBV6-1 and TRBJ1-5; TRBD1 is a possible D gene (5 bases). Germline CDR1 and CDR2: MNHNS and SASEGT. The CDR3 length is 15 residues. Trimming left V 4 bases short and J 0 bases short, with 10 bases between. Here the CDR3 reads CASSGTGHSNQPQHF. CDR3 nucleotides: TGTGCCAGCAGTGGGACCGGACATAGCAATCAGCCCCAGCATTTT.

DNA for the CDR3: TGTGCCAGCAGCTACGGGAGGCCGGGGGATGAGCAGTTCTTC. It is translated as CASSYGRPGDEQFF. V is TRBV6-1 and J is TRBJ2-1, with TRBD2 identical over 7 bases. Germline V gene sequence: CDR1 MNHNS, CDR2 SASEGT. Germline trimming cut 6 bases from V and 8 bases from J; bases unmatched to any gene: 10. The CDR3 consists of 14 residues.

By proportion, this clone is medium-sized. The CDR3 here is CSARVPRSNYGYTF. The CDR3 DNA reads as TGCAGTGCTAGAGTCCCCCGGTCAAACTATGGCTACACCTTC. V usage is TRBV20-1 and J usage is TRBJ1-2; D call uncertain. Germline-derived CDR1 and CDR2 are DFQATT and SNEGSKA (reference sequence). The CDR3 runs to 14 residues. V was clipped by 1 base and J by 2 bases, with 11 bases between them.

The chain carries TRBV20-1 and TRBJ2-3; TRBD1 agrees at 8 bases. Germline V CDR1 and CDR2: DFQATT, SNEGSKA (reference sequence). The CDR3 is made up of 13 amino acids. Germline trimming cut 2 bases from V and 5 bases from J; bases unmatched to any gene: 3. CDR3 nucleotide sequence: TGCAGTGCTAGAAAACAGGGGGGAGATACGCAGTATTTT. It yields the protein CSARKQGGDTQYF.

The chain uses TRBV7-8 and TRBJ2-2; a possible D gene is TRBD2 (5 bases). This CDR3 contains 15 residues. Germline V gives CDR1 SGHVS, CDR2 FQNEAQ. V lost 3 bases and J lost 1, with 9 bases in between. The CDR3 DNA reads as TGTGCCAGCAGCTTTCGAGGGTTGAACACCGGGGAGCTGTTTTTT. Protein sequence: CASSFRGLNTGELFF.